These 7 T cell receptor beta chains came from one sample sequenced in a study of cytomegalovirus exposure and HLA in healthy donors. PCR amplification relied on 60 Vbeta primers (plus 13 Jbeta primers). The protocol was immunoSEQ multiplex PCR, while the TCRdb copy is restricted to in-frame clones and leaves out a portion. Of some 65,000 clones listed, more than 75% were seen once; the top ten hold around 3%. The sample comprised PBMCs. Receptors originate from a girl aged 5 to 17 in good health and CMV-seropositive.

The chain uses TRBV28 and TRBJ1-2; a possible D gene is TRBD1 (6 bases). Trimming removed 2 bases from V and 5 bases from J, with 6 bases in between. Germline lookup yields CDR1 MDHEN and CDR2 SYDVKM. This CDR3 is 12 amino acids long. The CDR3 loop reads CASSLGQYGYTF. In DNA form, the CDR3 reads TGTGCCAGCAGTTTAGGACAGTATGGCTACACCTTC.

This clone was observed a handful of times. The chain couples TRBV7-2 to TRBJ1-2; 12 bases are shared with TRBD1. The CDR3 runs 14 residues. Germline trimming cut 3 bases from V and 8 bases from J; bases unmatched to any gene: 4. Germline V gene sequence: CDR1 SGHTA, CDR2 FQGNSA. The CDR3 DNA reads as TGTGCCAGCAGCTTGGGACAGGGGGCGGTGGGCTACACCTTC. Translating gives CASSLGQGAVGYTF.

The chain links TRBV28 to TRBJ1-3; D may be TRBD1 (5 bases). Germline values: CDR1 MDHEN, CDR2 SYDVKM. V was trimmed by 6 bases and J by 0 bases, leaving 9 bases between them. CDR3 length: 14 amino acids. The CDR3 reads CASSPGFSGNTIYF. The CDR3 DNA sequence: TGTGCCAGCAGCCCAGGGTTCTCTGGAAACACCATATATTTT. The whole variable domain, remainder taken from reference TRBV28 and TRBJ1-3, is DVKVTQSSRYLVKRTGEKVFLECVQDMDHENMFWYRQDPGLGLRLIYFSYDVKMKEKGDIPEGYSVSREKKERFSLILESASTNQTSMYLCASSPGFSGNTIYFGEGSWLTVV.

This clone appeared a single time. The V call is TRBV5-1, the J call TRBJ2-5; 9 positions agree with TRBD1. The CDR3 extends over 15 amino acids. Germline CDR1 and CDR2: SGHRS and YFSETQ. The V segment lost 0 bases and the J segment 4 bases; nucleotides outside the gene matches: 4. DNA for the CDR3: TGCGCCAGCAGCTTGGAGGGACAGGGTGGAGAGACCCAGTACTTC. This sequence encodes CASSLEGQGGETQYF.

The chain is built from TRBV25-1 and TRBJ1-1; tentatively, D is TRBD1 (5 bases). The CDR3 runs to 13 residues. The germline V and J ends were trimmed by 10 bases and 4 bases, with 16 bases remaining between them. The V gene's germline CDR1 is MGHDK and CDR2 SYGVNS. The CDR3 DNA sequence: TGTGCCACCCTCCTCCCGGGGGGCACTGAAGCTTTCTTT. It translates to CATLLPGGTEAFF.

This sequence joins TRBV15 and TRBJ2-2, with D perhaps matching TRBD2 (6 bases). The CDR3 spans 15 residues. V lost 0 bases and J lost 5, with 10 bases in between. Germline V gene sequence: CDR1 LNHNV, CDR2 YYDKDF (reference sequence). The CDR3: CATSRDNGGTGELFF. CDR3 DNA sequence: TGTGCCACCAGCAGAGATAACGGGGGAACCGGGGAGCTGTTTTTT.

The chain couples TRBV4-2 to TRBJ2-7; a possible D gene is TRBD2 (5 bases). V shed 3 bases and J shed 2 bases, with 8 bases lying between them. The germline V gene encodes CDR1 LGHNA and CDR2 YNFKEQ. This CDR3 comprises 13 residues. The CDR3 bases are TGTGCCAGCAGCCAGGACTCTACCTACGAGCAGTACTTC. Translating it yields CASSQDSTYEQYF.